One T cell receptor beta chain is described in this entry. This sample is drawn from a study of cytomegalovirus exposure and HLA in healthy donors. CDR3 length: 15 amino acids. The germline V and J ends were trimmed by 1 base and 1 base, with 10 bases remaining between them. CDR1 and CDR2 from the germline V gene are SEHNR and FQNEAQ (reference sequence). A multiplex PCR was run with 60 Vbeta primers and 13 Jbeta primers. Measured with immunoSEQ multiplex PCR; TCRdb has only the in-frame clones, and not every one. The sample records around 120,000 clones, 75% to 85% being singletons. The receptor was derived from a middle-aged man in good health and CMV-seronegative. The sequenced sample was PBMCs. The chain is built from TRBV7-9 and TRBJ2-5; tentative D call: TRBD2 (6 bases). DNA of the CDR3: TGTGCCAGCAGCTTAGATAGGACTACCCAAGAGACCCAGTACTTC. Protein sequence: CASSLDRTTQETQYF.